The T cell receptor beta chain under discussion was sequenced for a study of T cells in Graves' hyperthyroidism and ophthalmopathy. TCR beta CDR3 sequences were amplified from RNA transcripts. HTBI primers were the set used in a first-round RT-PCR of the TCR CDR3. MiXCR was run by TCRdb on the multiplex PCR reads, yielding one entry per CDR3 protein. Of under 400,000 distinct CDR3 sequences listed, approximately 13% are singletons. The sample holds many counts of this clonotype. The sample was blood. This clonotype was obtained from a woman in her late teens or twenties with Graves' hyperthyroidism.

CDR3 bases: TGTGCCAGCAGCATGAGGGATTCACCCCTCCACTTT. Residues: CASSMRDSPLHF. V usage is TRBV2 and J usage is TRBJ1-6, with D uncertain. The CDR3 has 12 amino acids. The V end lost 6 bases, the J end lost 8 bases, and 8 bases lay between the germline ends. Germline V lookup: CDR1 SNHLY, CDR2 FYNNEI.